The TCR beta chain described here comes from a study of blood T cells in healthy people across ages. A few counts support this clonotype. A J-beta primer mix and a sample-barcoded 5' primer were used in a second PCR of about 7 to 12 cycles. A template-switch adaptor with 12 random nucleotides tagged each cDNA molecule. TCRdb reanalysed the 5' RACE reads using MiXCR and keeps one entry per CDR3 protein. The sample has about 1.4 million distinct CDR3 sequences, 55% to 75% seen once. V lost 5 bases and J lost 7, with 8 bases in between. The CDR3 runs to 10 residues. Germline assignment: CDR1 SQVTM and CDR2 ANQGSEA.

The TCR originated in a young man in good health. V gene TRBV29-1 combines with J gene TRBJ1-2, with D possibly being TRBD1 (6 bases). The specimen was blood. DNA for the CDR3: TGCAGCGTTCTGGACAGTGGCTACACCTTC. Residues: CSVLDSGYTF.